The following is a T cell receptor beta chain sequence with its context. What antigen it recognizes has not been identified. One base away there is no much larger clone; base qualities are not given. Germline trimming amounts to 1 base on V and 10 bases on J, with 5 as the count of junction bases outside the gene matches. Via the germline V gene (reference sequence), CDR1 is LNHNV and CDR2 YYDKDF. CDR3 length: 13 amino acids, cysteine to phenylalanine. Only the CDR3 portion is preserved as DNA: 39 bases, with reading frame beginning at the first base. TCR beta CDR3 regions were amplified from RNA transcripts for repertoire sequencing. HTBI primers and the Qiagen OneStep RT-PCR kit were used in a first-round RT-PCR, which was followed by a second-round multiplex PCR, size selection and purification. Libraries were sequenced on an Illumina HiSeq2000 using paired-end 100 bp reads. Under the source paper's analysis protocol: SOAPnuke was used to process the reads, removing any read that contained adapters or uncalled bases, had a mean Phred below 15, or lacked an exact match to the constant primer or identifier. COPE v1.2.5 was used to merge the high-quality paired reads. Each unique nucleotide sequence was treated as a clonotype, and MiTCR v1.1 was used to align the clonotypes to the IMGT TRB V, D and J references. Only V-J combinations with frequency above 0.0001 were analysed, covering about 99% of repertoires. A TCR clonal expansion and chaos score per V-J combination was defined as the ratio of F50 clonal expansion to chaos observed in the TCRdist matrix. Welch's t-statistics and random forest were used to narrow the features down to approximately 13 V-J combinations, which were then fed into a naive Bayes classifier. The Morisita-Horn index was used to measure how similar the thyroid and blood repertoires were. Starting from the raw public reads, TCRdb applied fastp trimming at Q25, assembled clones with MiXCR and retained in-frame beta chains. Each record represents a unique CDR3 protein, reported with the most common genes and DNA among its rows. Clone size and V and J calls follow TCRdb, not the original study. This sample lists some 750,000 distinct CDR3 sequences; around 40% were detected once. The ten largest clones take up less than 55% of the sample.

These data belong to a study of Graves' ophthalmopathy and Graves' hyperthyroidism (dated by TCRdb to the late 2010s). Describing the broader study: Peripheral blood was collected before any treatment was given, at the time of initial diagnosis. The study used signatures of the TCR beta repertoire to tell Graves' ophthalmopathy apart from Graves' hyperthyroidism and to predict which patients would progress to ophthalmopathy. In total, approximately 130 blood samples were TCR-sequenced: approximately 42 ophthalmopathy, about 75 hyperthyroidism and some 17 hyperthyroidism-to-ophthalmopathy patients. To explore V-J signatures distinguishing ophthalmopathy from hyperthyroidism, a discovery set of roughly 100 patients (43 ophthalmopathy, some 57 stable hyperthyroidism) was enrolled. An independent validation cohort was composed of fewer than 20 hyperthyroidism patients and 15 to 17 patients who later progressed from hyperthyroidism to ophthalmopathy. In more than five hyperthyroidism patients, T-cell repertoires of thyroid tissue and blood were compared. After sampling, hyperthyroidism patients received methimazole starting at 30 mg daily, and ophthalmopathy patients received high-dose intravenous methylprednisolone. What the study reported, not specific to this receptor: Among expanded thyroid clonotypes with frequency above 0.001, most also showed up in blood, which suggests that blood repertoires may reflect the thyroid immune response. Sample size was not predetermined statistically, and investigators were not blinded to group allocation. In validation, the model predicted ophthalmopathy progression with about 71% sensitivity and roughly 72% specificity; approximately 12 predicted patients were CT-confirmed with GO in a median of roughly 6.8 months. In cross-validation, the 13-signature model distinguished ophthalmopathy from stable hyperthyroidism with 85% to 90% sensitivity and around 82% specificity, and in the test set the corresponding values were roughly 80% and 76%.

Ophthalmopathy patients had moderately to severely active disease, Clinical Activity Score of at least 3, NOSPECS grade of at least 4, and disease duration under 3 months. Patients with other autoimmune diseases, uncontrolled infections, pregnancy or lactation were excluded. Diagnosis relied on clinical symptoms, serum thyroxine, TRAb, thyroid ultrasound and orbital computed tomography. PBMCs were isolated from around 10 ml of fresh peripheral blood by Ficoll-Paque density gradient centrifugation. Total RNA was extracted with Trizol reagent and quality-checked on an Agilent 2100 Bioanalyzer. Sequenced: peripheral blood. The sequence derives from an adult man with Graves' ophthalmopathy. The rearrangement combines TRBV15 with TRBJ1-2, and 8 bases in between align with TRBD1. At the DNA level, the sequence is TGTGCCACCAGCAGAGGGACAGGGCTCGTCTACACCTTC. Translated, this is CATSRGTGLVYTF. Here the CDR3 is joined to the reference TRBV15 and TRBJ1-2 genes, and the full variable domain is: DAMVIQNPRYQVTQFGKPVTLSCSQTLNHNVMYWYQQKSSQAPKLLFHYYDKDFNNEADTPDNFQSRRPNTSFCFLDIRSPGLGDTAMYLCATSRGTGLVYTFGSGTRLTVV.